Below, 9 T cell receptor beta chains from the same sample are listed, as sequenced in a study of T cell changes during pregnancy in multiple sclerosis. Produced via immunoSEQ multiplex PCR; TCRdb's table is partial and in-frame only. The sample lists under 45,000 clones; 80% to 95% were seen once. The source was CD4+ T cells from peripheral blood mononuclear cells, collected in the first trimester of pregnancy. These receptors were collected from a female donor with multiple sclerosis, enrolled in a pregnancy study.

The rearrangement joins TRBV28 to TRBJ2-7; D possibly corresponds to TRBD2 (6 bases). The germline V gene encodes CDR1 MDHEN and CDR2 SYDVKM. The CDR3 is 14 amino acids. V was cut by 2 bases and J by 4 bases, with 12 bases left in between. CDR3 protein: CASSLVGTSYEQYF. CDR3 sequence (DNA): TGTGCCAGCAGTTTAGTAGGGACTTCTTACGAGCAGTACTTC.

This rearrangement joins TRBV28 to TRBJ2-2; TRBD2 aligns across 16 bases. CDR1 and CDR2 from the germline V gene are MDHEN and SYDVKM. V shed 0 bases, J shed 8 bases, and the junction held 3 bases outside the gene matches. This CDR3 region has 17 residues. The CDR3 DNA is TGTGCCAGCAGTTTATGGGGACTAGCGGGAGGGCCGGGGGAGCTGTTTTTT. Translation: CASSLWGLAGGPGELFF.

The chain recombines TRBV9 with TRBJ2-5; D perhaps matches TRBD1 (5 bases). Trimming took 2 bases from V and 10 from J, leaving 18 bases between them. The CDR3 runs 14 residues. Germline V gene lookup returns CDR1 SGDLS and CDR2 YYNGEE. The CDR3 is CASSVGPVDWDQYF. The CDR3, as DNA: TGTGCCAGCAGCGTGGGGCCGGTGGATTGGGACCAGTACTTC.

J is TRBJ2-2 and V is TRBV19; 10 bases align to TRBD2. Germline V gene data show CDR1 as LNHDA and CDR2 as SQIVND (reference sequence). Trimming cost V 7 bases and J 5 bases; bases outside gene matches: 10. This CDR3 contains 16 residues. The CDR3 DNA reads TGTGCCAGTAACCTTCTAGCGGGAGTGAGAACCGGGGAGCTGTTTTTT. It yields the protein CASNLLAGVRTGELFF. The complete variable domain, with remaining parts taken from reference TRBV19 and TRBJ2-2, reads DGGITQSPKYLFRKEGQNVTLSCEQNLNHDAMYWYRQDPGQGLRLIYYSQIVNDFQKGDIAEGYSVSREKKESFPLTVTSAQKNPTAFYLCASNLLAGVRTGELFFGEGSRLTVL.

The CDR3 region has the DNA TGCGCCAGCAGCCCAGCCGGACAGCGAGGGGAGCAGTACTTC. Amino acids: CASSPAGQRGEQYF. The chain recombines TRBV5-1 with TRBJ2-7, with a possible D match to TRBD1 (6 bases). This CDR3 region has 14 residues. Germline CDR1 SGHRS, CDR2 YFSETQ. Trimming took off 4 bases at V and 7 bases at J, with 18 bases between the two ends.

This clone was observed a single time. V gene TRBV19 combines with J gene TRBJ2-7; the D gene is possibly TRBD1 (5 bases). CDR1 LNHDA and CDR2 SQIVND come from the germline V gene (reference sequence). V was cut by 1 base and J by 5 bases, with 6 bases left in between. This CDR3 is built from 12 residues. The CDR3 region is CASSIAGNEQYF. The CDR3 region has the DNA TGTGCCAGTAGTATAGCAGGGAACGAGCAGTACTTC.

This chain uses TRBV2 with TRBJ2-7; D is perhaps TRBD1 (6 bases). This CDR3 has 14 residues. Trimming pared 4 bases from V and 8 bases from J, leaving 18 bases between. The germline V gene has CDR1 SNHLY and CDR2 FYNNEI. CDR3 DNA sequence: TGTGCCAGCAGTGCAGGGGTCTCTTTCATTCAGCAGTACTTC. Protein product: CASSAGVSFIQQYF. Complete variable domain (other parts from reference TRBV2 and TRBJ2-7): EPEVTQTPSHQVTQMGQEVILRCVPISNHLYFYWYRQILGQKVEFLVSFYNNEISEKSEIFDDQFSVERPDGSNFTLKIRSTKLEDSAMYFCASSAGVSFIQQYFGPGTRLTVT.

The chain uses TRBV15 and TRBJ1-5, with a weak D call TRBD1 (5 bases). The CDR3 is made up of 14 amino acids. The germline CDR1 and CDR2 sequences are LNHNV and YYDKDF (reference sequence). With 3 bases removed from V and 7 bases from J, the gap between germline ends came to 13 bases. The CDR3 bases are TGTGCCACCAGCAGGGGGGGTGTCGCGCAGCCCCAGCATTTT. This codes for CATSRGGVAQPQHF.

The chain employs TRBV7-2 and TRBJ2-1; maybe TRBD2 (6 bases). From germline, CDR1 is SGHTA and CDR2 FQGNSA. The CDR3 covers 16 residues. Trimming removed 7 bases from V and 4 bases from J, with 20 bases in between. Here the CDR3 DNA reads TGTGCCAGCACCTTGTCGGGGAGGCAACCTTACAATGAGCAGTTCTTC. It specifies CASTLSGRQPYNEQFF.